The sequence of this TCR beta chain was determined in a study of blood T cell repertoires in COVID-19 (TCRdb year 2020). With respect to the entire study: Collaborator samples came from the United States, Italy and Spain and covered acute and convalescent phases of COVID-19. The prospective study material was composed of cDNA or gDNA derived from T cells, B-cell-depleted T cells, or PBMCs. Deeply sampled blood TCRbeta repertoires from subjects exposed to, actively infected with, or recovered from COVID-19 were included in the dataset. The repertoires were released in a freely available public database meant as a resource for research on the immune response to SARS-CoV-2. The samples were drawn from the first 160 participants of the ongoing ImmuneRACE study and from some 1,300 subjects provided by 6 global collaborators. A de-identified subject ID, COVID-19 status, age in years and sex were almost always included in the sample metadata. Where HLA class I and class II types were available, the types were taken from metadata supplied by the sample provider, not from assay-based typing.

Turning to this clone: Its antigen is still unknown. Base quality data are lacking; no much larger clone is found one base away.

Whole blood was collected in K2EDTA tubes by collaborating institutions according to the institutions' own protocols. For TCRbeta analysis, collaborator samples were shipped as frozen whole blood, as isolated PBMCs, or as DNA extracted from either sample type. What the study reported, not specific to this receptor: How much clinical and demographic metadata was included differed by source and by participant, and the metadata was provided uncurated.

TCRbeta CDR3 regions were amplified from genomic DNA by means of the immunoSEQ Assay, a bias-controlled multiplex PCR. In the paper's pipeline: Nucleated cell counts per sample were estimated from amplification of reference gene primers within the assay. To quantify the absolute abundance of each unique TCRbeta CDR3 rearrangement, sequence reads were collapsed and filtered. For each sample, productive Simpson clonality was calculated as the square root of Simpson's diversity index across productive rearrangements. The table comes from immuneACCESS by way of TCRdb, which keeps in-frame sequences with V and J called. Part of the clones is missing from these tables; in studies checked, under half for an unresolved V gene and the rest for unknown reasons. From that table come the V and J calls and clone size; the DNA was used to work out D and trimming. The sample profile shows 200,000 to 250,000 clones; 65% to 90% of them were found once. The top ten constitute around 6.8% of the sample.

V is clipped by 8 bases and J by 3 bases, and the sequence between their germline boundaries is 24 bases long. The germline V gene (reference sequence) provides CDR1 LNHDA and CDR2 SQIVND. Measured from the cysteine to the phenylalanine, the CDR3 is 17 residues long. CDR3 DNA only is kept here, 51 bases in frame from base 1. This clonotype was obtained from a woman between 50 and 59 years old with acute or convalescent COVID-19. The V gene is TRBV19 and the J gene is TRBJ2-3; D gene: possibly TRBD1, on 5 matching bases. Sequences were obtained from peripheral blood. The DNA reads TGTGCCAGTTCCCCGGCATTCAGGGAAAGGAGAACAGATACGCAGTATTTT. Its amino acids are CASSPAFRERRTDTQYF. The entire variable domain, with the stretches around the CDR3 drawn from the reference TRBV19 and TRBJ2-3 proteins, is DGGITQSPKYLFRKEGQNVTLSCEQNLNHDAMYWYRQDPGQGLRLIYYSQIVNDFQKGDIAEGYSVSREKKESFPLTVTSAQKNPTAFYLCASSPAFRERRTDTQYFGPGTRLTVL.